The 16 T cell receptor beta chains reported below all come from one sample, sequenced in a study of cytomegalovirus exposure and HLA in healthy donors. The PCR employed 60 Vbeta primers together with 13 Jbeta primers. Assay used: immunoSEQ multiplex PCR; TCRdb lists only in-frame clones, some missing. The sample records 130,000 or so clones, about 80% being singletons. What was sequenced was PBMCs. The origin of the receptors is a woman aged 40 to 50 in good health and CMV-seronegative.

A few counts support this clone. Written as DNA, the CDR3 is TGTGCCACCGGCCACCGCGGTAACACCGGGGAGCTGTTTTTT. As protein: CATGHRGNTGELFF. This chain uses TRBV27 with TRBJ2-2; D is undetermined. The CDR3 sequence is 14 residues long. Germline values: CDR1 MNHEY, CDR2 SMNVEV (reference sequence). The germline V and J ends were trimmed by 10 bases and 2 bases, with 14 bases remaining between them.

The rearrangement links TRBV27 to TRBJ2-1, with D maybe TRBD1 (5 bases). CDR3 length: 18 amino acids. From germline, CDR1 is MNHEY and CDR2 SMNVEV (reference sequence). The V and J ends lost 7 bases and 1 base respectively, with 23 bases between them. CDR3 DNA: TGTGCCAGCACCACTTACCTCAGGGTCGGTATGTCCTACAATGAGCAGTTCTTC. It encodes CASTTYLRVGMSYNEQFF.

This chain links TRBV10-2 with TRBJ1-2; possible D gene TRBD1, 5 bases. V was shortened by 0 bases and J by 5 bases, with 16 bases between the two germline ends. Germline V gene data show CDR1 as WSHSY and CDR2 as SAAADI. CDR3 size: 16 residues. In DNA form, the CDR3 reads TGCGCCAGCAGTGAGTCGTATTCGCGGACACCTTATGGCTACACCTTC. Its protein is CASSESYSRTPYGYTF.

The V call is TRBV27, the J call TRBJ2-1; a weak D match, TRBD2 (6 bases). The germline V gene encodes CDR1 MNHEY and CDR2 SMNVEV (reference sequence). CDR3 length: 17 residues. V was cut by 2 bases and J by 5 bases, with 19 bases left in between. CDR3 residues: CASSLGPASGEDNEQFF. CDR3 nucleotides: TGTGCCAGCAGTTTAGGTCCGGCCTCGGGGGAAGACAATGAGCAGTTCTTC.

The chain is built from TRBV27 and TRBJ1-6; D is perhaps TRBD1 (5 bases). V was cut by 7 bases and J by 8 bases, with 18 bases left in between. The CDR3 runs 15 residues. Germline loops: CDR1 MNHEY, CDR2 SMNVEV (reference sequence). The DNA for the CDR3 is TGTGCCAGCACCGATGGGGGGAATCGTCATTCACCCCTCCACTTT. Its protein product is CASTDGGNRHSPLHF.

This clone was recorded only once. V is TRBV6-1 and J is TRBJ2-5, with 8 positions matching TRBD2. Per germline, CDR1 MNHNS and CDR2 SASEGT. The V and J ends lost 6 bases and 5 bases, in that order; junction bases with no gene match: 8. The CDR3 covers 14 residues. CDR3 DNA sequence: TGTGCCAGCAGCGGGAGGGCCAGAGTGGAGACCCAGTACTTC. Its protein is CASSGRARVETQYF.

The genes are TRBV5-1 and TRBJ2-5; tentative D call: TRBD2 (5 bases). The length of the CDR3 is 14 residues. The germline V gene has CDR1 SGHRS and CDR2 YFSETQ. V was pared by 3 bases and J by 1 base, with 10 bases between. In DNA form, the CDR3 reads TGCGCCAGCAGCTGCTGGGAGATCCAAGAGACCCAGTACTTC. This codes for CASSCWEIQETQYF.

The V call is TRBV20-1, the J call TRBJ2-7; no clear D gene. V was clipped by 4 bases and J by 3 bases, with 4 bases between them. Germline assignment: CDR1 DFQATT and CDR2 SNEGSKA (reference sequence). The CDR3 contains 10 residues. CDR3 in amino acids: CSANRYEQYF. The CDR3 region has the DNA TGCAGTGCTAATCGCTACGAGCAGTACTTC.

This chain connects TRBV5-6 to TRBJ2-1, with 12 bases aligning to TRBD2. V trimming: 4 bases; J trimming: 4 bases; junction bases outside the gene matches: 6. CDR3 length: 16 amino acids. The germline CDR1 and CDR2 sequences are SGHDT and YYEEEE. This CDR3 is CASSSGLAGFYNEQFF. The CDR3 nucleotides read TGTGCCAGCAGCAGCGGACTAGCGGGGTTTTACAATGAGCAGTTCTTC.

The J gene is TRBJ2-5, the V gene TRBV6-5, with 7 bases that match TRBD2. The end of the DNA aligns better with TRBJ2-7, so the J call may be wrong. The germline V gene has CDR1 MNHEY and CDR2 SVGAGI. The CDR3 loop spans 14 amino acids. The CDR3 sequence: CASSSREKSYEQYF. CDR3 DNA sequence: TGTGCCAGCAGTTCGCGGGAGAAATCCTACGAGCAGTACTTC.

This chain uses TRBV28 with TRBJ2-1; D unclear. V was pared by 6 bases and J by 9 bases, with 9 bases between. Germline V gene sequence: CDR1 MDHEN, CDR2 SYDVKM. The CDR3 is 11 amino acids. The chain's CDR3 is CASRADGEQFF. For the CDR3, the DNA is TGTGCCAGCAGGGCCGATGGTGAGCAGTTCTTC. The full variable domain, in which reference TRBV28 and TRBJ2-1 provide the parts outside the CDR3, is DVKVTQSSRYLVKRTGEKVFLECVQDMDHENMFWYRQDPGLGLRLIYFSYDVKMKEKGDIPEGYSVSREKKERFSLILESASTNQTSMYLCASRADGEQFFGPGTRLTVL.

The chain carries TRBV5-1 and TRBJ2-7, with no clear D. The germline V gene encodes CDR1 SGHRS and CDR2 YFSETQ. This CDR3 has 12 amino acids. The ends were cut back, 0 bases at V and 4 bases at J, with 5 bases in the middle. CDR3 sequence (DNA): TGCGCCAGCAGCTTGGAGCCGTACGAGCAGTACTTC. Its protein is CASSLEPYEQYF.

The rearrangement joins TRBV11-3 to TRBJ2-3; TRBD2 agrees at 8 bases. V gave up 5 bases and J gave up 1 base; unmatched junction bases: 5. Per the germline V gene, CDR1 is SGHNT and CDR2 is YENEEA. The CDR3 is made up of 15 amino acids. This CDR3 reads CASSPQLAGTDTQYF. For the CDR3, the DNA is TGTGCCAGCAGCCCTCAACTAGCGGGCACAGATACGCAGTATTTT.

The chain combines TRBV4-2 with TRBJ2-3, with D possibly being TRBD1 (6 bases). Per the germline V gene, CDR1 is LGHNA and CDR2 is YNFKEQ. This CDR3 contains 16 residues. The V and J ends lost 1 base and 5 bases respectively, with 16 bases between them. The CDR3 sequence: CASSQGGLVRVDTQYF. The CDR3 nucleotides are TGTGCCAGCAGCCAAGGGGGGCTAGTAAGGGTAGATACGCAGTATTTT.

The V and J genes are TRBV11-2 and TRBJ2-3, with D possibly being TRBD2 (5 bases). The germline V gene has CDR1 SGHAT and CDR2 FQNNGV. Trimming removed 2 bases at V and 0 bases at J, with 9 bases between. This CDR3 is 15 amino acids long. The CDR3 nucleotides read TGTGCCAGCAGCTTATTCTGGACTAGCACAGATACGCAGTATTTT. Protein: CASSLFWTSTDTQYF.

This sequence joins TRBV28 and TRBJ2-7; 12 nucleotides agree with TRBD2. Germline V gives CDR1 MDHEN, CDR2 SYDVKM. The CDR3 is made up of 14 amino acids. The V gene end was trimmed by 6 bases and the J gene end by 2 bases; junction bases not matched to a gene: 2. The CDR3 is CASSRLAGAYEQYF. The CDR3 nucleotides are TGTGCCAGCAGCAGACTAGCGGGAGCCTACGAGCAGTACTTC.